One and the same sample provided the 24 T cell receptor beta chains below, sequenced in a study of blood T cells in healthy people across ages. Together with a sample-barcoded 5' primer, a J-beta primer mix was included in a second PCR lasting roughly 7 to 11 cycles. TCRdb itself ran the 5' RACE reads through MiXCR, one entry per CDR3 protein. This sample has 600,000 to 850,000 distinct CDR3 sequences, with approximately 39% found just once. The material sequenced was blood. These receptors all stem from an older woman in good health.

This chain links TRBV7-2 with TRBJ2-1; possible D gene TRBD2, 6 bases. Trimming pared 4 bases from V and 0 bases from J, leaving 10 bases between. The CDR3 loop spans 15 amino acids. From germline, CDR1 is SGHTA and CDR2 FQGNSA. CDR3 sequence reads: CASSYRGSSYNEQFF. CDR3 nucleotide sequence: TGTGCCAGCAGCTACCGGGGGAGCTCCTACAATGAGCAGTTCTTC.

This clonotype occurred many times. V usage is TRBV20-1 and J usage is TRBJ2-7; either TRBD1 or TRBD2 may fit D (5 bases each). Germline loops: CDR1 DFQATT, CDR2 SNEGSKA (reference sequence). This CDR3 spans 14 amino acids. Trimming pared 0 bases from V and 9 bases from J, leaving 18 bases between. The chain's CDR3 is CSARDQGTKFVQYF. CDR3 sequence (DNA): TGCAGTGCTAGAGATCAAGGGACCAAGTTCGTGCAGTACTTC.

This clonotype was counted at least ten times. The chain has TRBV13 and TRBJ2-3, with 10 positions matching TRBD2. Germline CDR1 is PRHDT and CDR2 is FYEKMQ (reference sequence). J lost 4 bases, V lost 4 bases, and 2 bases had no gene match. CDR3 length equals 14 residues. CDR3: CASSSGTSADTQYF. The CDR3 DNA is TGTGCCAGCAGCTCGGGGACTAGCGCAGATACGCAGTATTTT.

The J gene is TRBJ2-5, the V gene TRBV6-5; D perhaps matches TRBD2 (5 bases). This CDR3 has 14 amino acids. The ends were cut back, 5 bases at V and 2 bases at J, with 12 bases in the middle. Germline V lookup: CDR1 MNHEY, CDR2 SVGAGI. The CDR3 region is CASSDFSGQETQYF. CDR3 in DNA: TGTGCCAGCAGTGACTTCTCGGGGCAAGAGACCCAGTACTTC.

The chain uses TRBV6-2 or TRBV6-3 and TRBJ2-1; no firm D call. CDR3 length: 15 residues. Trimming pared 6 bases from V and 4 bases from J, leaving 16 bases between. CDR1 MNHEY and CDR2 SVGEGT come from the germline V gene. CDR3: CASRPTLGPYNEQFF. The CDR3 nucleotides read TGTGCCAGCAGGCCCACATTGGGCCCGTACAATGAGCAGTTCTTC.

This sequence joins TRBV6-5 and TRBJ2-5, with D maybe TRBD1 (6 bases). V lost 8 bases to trimming and J lost 3 bases, with 19 bases between them. The CDR3 sequence is 15 residues long. CDR1 is MNHEY, CDR2 SVGAGI, per germline. The CDR3 DNA reads as TGTGCCAGCCTTAGGCAGGGGCCGATTGAAGAGACCCAGTACTTC. Translated: CASLRQGPIEETQYF.

Notes on this clonotype: The junction differs from germline at one of its ends, possibly a read error. The gene calls are TRBV3-1 and TRBJ1-3, with a possible D match to TRBD1 (6 bases). This CDR3 comprises 17 residues. The germline gives CDR1 LGHDT, CDR2 YNNKEL (reference sequence). The DNA for the CDR3 is TGTGCCAGCAGCCGGACAGCTTCGGACTTCTCTGGAAACACCGTATATTTT. This encodes CASSRTASDFSGNTVYF.

The chain carries TRBV3-1 and TRBJ2-1; 8 positions agree with TRBD1. J was trimmed by 5 bases and V by 4 bases; bases with no gene match: 7. Germline V gives CDR1 LGHDT, CDR2 YNNKEL (reference sequence). CDR3 size: 15 residues. The chain's CDR3 is CASSPGQVKNNEQFF. The CDR3 coding sequence is TGTGCCAGCAGCCCGGGACAGGTAAAGAACAATGAGCAGTTCTTC.

V usage is TRBV9 and J usage is TRBJ1-2; D ambiguous. Per the germline V gene, CDR1 is SGDLS and CDR2 is YYNGEE. Trimming removed 3 bases at V and 3 bases at J, with 24 bases between. The CDR3 totals 18 residues. The DNA for the CDR3 is TGTGCCAGCAGCGCTCATAGACCCGGGCGAGTTTCCGACTATGGCTACACCTTC. It encodes CASSAHRPGRVSDYGYTF.

This chain joins TRBV18 and TRBJ1-2, with D tentatively TRBD1 (6 bases). Germline lookup yields CDR1 KGHSH and CDR2 LQKENI. The V end was cut by 6 bases, the J end by 8 bases, with 19 bases between. The CDR3 consists of 14 residues. CDR3 amino acids: CASSNTGKTQGYTF. The CDR3 DNA sequence: TGTGCCAGCTCGAACACAGGGAAAACGCAGGGCTACACCTTC.

The chain is built from TRBV5-1 and TRBJ2-6; no firm D call. The CDR3 is 13 amino acids. Germline lookup yields CDR1 SGHRS and CDR2 YFSETQ. Deletions cut 4 bases from V and 2 bases from J, with 4 bases between. In DNA, the CDR3 is TGCGCCAGCAGCGATGCTGGGGCCAACGTCCTGACTTTC. Residues: CASSDAGANVLTF.

The chain employs TRBV20-1 and TRBJ2-7; D is unresolved. The CDR3 has 13 residues. From germline, CDR1 is DFQATT and CDR2 SNEGSKA (reference sequence). Trimming cost V 5 bases and J 3 bases, with 14 bases left between them. The CDR3 protein is CSAPPIGNYEQYF. As DNA, the CDR3 is TGCAGTGCTCCCCCGATAGGTAACTACGAGCAGTACTTC.

About this clonotype: At one boundary the junction diverges from the germline segment, which might be a read error. J is TRBJ2-1 and V is TRBV6-2 or TRBV6-3; 14 bases align to TRBD2. The germline V gene encodes CDR1 MNHEY and CDR2 SVGEGT. The CDR3 extends over 21 amino acids. CDR3 protein: CASSYRLTSGRARGFYNKQFF. As DNA, the CDR3 is TGTGCCAGCAGTTACCGCTTGACTAGCGGGAGGGCCCGGGGTTTCTACAATAAGCAGTTCTTC.

With regard to this clonotype: This may stem from a read error, because a much larger clone lies one nucleotide away. The rearrangement joins TRBV4-3 to TRBJ2-6; no clear D gene. Germline CDR1 reads LGHNA; CDR2 reads YSLEER. Deletions cut 0 bases from V and 4 bases from J, with 13 bases between. The CDR3 sequence is 17 residues long. The CDR3 sequence: CASSQDRMRWGANVLTF. In DNA form, the CDR3 reads TGCGCCAGCAGCCAAGATAGGATGCGTTGGGGGGCCAACGTCCTGACTTTC.

This clonotype has a handful of counts. The V gene is TRBV20-1, the J gene TRBJ1-4, with D perhaps TRBD1 (6 bases). CDR3 size: 14 residues. The germline V gene has CDR1 DFQATT and CDR2 SNEGSKA (reference sequence). V lost 6 bases and J 4 bases, leaving 15 bases between the germline ends. The CDR3 DNA is TGCAGTGCCCCCGGGGGGGCGGATAATGAAAAACTGTTTTTT. Its translation is CSAPGGADNEKLFF.

The chain joins TRBV9 to TRBJ2-6; D is possibly TRBD1 (5 bases). Trimming left V 3 bases short and J 2 bases short, with 9 bases between. CDR3 length: 15 residues. Germline-derived CDR1 and CDR2 are SGDLS and YYNGEE. CDR3 in amino acids: CASSAQGPGANVLTF. As DNA, the CDR3 is TGTGCCAGCAGCGCTCAGGGCCCTGGGGCCAACGTCCTGACTTTC.

The chain is built from TRBV6-1 and TRBJ1-6; no clear D. Trimming cost V 5 bases and J 0 bases, with 14 bases left between them. The CDR3 loop spans 17 amino acids. CDR1 and CDR2 from the germline V gene are MNHNS and SASEGT. The CDR3 DNA reads as TGTGCCAGCAGTCGAGGGCTGGGGAGCTCCTATAATTCACCCCTCCACTTT. Protein: CASSRGLGSSYNSPLHF.

There are a few counts of this clonotype. V usage is TRBV20-1 and J usage is TRBJ1-4, with a possible D match to TRBD1 (6 bases). The germline V gene encodes CDR1 DFQATT and CDR2 SNEGSKA (reference sequence). Trimming took 4 bases from V and 8 from J, leaving 20 bases between them. CDR3 size: 15 residues. The DNA of the CDR3 is TGCAGTGCTACCGACCCGACGGGGGCGGGAGAAAAACTGTTTTTT. Translated, it gives CSATDPTGAGEKLFF.

This clonotype appeared many times. This chain joins TRBV29-1 and TRBJ2-1; TRBD2 matches at 10 bases. The germline gives CDR1 SQVTM, CDR2 ANQGSEA. The CDR3 runs 16 residues. Trimming cost V 4 bases and J 2 bases; bases outside gene matches: 8. CDR3 nucleotides: TGCAGCGTTGTTTGGGAGCGGGGGGGCCCCTACAATGAGCAGTTCTTC. Translation gives CSVVWERGGPYNEQFF.

V is TRBV5-1 and J is TRBJ2-3; tentative D call: TRBD1 (6 bases). The J call may not be correct, given that the DNA end is closer to TRBJ1-5. The CDR3 is 16 residues long. Germline V gene lookup returns CDR1 SGHRS and CDR2 YFSETQ. CDR3 protein: CASSTSPGGRADTQHF. The CDR3 coding sequence is TGCGCCAGCAGCACCAGTCCGGGGGGGCGCGCAGATACGCAGCATTTT.

This clonotype was found a few times. The chain uses TRBV7-3 and TRBJ1-2; D is possibly TRBD1 (6 bases). CDR1 and CDR2 (germline): SGHTA, FQGTGA. Between the trimmed V and J ends, which lost 2 bases and 7 bases, there was a span of 14 bases. The CDR3 runs 14 residues. The CDR3 reads CASSLPGESSGYTF. The DNA of the CDR3 is TGTGCCAGCAGCTTACCAGGGGAAAGTAGTGGCTACACCTTC. Using reference TRBV7-3 and TRBJ1-2 for the parts outside the CDR3, the full variable domain is GAGVSQTPSNKVTEKGKYVELRCDPISGHTALYWYRQSLGQGPEFLIYFQGTGAADDSGLPNDRFFAVRPEGSVSTLKIQRTERGDSAVYLCASSLPGESSGYTFGSGTRLTVV.

A word on this clonotype: A read error may explain this, as a much larger clone is one base away. The chain recombines TRBV5-4 with TRBJ2-5, with D tentatively TRBD2 (6 bases). The CDR3 has 16 amino acids. CDR1 SGHNT and CDR2 YYREEE come from the germline V gene (reference sequence). CDR3 sequence reads: CASSPAGGTSFGEQHF. The CDR3 DNA sequence: TGTGCCAGCAGTCCAGCCGGCGGGACCTCCTTCGGGGAGCAGCACTTC.

The CDR3 sequence: CSATDRSEFF. The CDR3 DNA reads as TGCAGTGCCACTGACAGGTCTGAGTTCTTC. The V gene is TRBV20-1, the J gene TRBJ2-1; TRBD1 is a possible D gene (6 bases). V lost 6 bases and J 14 bases, leaving 14 bases between the germline ends. Per germline, CDR1 DFQATT and CDR2 SNEGSKA (reference sequence). The CDR3 has 10 amino acids.

The chain carries TRBV20-1 and TRBJ2-1; 11 nucleotides align to TRBD1. The germline CDR1 and CDR2 sequences are DFQATT and SNEGSKA (reference sequence). This CDR3 spans 16 amino acids. The ends lost 5 bases at V and 3 bases at J; junction bases unmatched: 9. The CDR3 region has the DNA TGCAGTGCTGGGCCCGGGACAGGGGGGATCTACAATGAGCAGTTCTTC. This sequence encodes CSAGPGTGGIYNEQFF.